These T cell receptor beta chains were read from a single sample in a study of OX40 agonist ivuxolimab in advanced cancers. The protocol was immunoSEQ multiplex PCR, while the TCRdb copy is restricted to in-frame clones and leaves out a portion. The table includes 78,000 or so clones, almost 95% detected once. The sample consisted of CD4+ or CD8+ T cells sorted from blood, taken in a trial of the OX40 agonist ivuxolimab. The receptors stem from an adult with an advanced solid tumor such as melanoma, head and neck, liver or kidney cancer. Both conserved end residues are part of each CDR3. D genes are given only for firm matches. Size tells how often a clone was seen (once, few, many) or the class of an expanded clone, and some rows leave it out.

j_gene	d_gene	abundance	v_gene	CDR3aa	CDR3nt
TRBJ2-1	TRBD2	NA	TRBV27	CASSALAGGGNEQFF	TGTGCCAGCAGCGCTTTAGCGGGAGGGGGCAATGAGCAGTTCTTC
TRBJ1-2	TRBD1	once	TRBV28	CASSSRTGVSLNYGYTF	TGTGCCAGCAGTTCCCGGACAGGGGTCTCCCTGAACTATGGCTACACCTTC
TRBJ1-6	TRBD1	once	TRBV27	CASRPGQYTSPLHF	TGTGCCAGCAGACCGGGACAGTATACATCACCCCTCCACTTT
TRBJ1-1	TRBD1	NA	TRBV5-6	CASREGFGRGQGTEAFF	TGTGCCAGCAGGGAGGGGTTTGGCAGGGGGCAAGGCACTGAAGCTTTCTTT
TRBJ2-7	NA	NA	TRBV28	CASRTPNYEQYF	TGTGCCAGCAGAACACCCAACTACGAGCAGTACTTC
TRBJ2-1	TRBD2	NA	TRBV18	CASSPTLLAGTNNEQFF	TGTGCCAGCTCACCAACTTTACTAGCGGGAACCAACAATGAGCAGTTCTTC
TRBJ1-2	TRBD1	many	TRBV5-5	CASSLGLDRGGYGYTF	TGTGCCAGCAGCTTGGGTTTGGACAGGGGAGGCTATGGCTACACCTTC
TRBJ1-2	NA	NA	TRBV30	CAWVGPLGYTF	TGTGCCTGGGTCGGGCCTCTGGGCTACACCTTC
TRBJ1-1	TRBD1	NA	TRBV12-5	CASGPDRANTEAFF	TGTGCTAGTGGCCCCGACAGGGCTAACACTGAAGCTTTCTTT
TRBJ2-3	NA	NA	TRBV6-1	CASSEATGSGFDTQYF	TGTGCCAGCAGTGAAGCAACGGGTTCGGGGTTCGATACGCAGTATTTT
TRBJ2-7	NA	NA	TRBV2	CASGSPISYEQYF	TGTGCCAGCGGGAGCCCGATCTCCTACGAGCAGTACTTC
TRBJ1-4	NA	NA	TRBV5-1	CASSLGGSTNEKLFF	TGCGCCAGCAGCTTGGGGGGCTCAACTAATGAAAAACTGTTTTTT
TRBJ2-1	NA	NA	TRBV7-6	CASSLYRQGSEQFF	TGTGCCAGCAGCTTATACAGGCAGGGGAGTGAGCAGTTCTTC
TRBJ1-5	NA	NA	TRBV9	CASGEQGGNQPQHF	TGTGCCAGCGGCGAACAGGGCGGCAATCAGCCCCAGCATTTT
TRBJ2-2	NA	once	TRBV2	CASSQDTGELFF	TGTGCCAGCAGTCAGGACACCGGGGAGCTGTTTTTT
TRBJ2-7	TRBD2	once	TRBV6-5	CATQILAGDYEQYF	TGTGCCACCCAGATTCTAGCGGGAGACTACGAGCAGTACTTC
TRBJ2-5	NA	NA	TRBV29-1	CSVRRDPQETQYF	TGCAGCGTCCGCCGGGACCCACAAGAGACCCAGTACTTC
TRBJ1-2	TRBD1	NA	TRBV7-9	CASTSYTGAGYTF	TGTGCCAGCACCTCCTACACAGGGGCTGGCTACACCTTC
TRBJ1-2	NA	NA	TRBV28	CASSLSQGSNYGYTF	TGTGCCAGCAGTTTAAGCCAGGGCTCTAACTATGGCTACACCTTC
TRBJ1-6	NA	NA	TRBV27	CASTLDAYYNSPLHF	TGTGCCAGCACCCTGGACGCTTACTATAATTCACCCCTCCACTTT
TRBJ1-1	NA	NA	TRBV18	CASSPVSPAGGGTEAFF	TGTGCCAGCTCACCGGTATCCCCCGCGGGGGGAGGCACTGAAGCTTTCTTT
TRBJ1-2	NA	NA	TRBV10-3	CAISDPDRYYGYTF	TGTGCCATCAGTGACCCTGACAGGTACTATGGCTACACCTTC
TRBJ1-1	TRBD1	NA	TRBV29-1	CSVDLRGMAEAFF	TGCAGCGTTGATCTCAGGGGGATGGCTGAAGCTTTCTTT
TRBJ2-3	NA	NA	TRBV6-5	CASSRGDGTDTQYF	TGTGCCAGCAGCCGCGGGGACGGGACAGATACGCAGTATTTT
TRBJ2-7	TRBD1	once	TRBV7-7	CASSLSPPGTGGEQYF	TGTGCTAGCAGCTTATCCCCCCCCGGAACAGGGGGCGAGCAGTACTTC
TRBJ1-1	NA	NA	TRBV6-4	CASRGRLNTEAFF	TGTGCCAGCAGGGGACGGTTGAACACTGAAGCTTTCTTT
TRBJ2-2	TRBD2	NA	TRBV19	CASSAGLADPHAGELFF	TGTGCCAGTAGTGCGGGACTAGCCGATCCCCATGCCGGGGAGCTGTTTTTT
TRBJ2-3	TRBD1	NA	TRBV6-4	CASSDTRQGTQYF	TGTGCCAGCAGTGACACTCGACAGGGGACGCAGTATTTT
TRBJ1-4	NA	NA	TRBV4-1	CASTATGWPEKLFF	TGCGCCAGCACCGCAACAGGGTGGCCTGAAAAACTGTTTTTT
TRBJ1-1	NA	NA	TRBV11-2	CASSLEYEGRGAFF	TGTGCCAGCAGCTTAGAGTACGAGGGGCGAGGAGCTTTCTTT
TRBJ2-3	NA	NA	TRBV20-1	CSARWRDTQYF	TGCAGTGCTAGATGGAGAGATACGCAGTATTTT
TRBJ1-6	NA	NA	TRBV4-1	CASSQVIGPLHF	TGCGCCAGCAGCCAAGTAATTGGGCCCCTCCACTTT
TRBJ1-3	NA	NA	TRBV6-1	CASSEAGGSSGTIYF	TGTGCCAGCAGTGAAGCCGGGGGGTCGTCCGGCACCATATATTTT
TRBJ2-7	NA	NA	TRBV11-2	CASSQTVGSYEQYF	TGTGCCAGCAGCCAAACAGTCGGCTCCTACGAGCAGTACTTC
TRBJ2-5	NA	NA	TRBV20-1	CSASHGETQYF	TGCAGTGCTAGCCACGGAGAGACCCAGTACTTC
TRBJ1-1	NA	NA	TRBV9	CASKESDHHTEAFF	TGTGCCAGCAAGGAGTCCGATCACCACACTGAAGCTTTCTTT